Following are 19 T cell receptor beta chains from one sample sequenced in a study of OX40 agonist ivuxolimab in advanced cancers. Repertoires were generated with immunoSEQ multiplex PCR, while TCRdb's copy carries only in-frame clones and drops some. In the table there are 13,000 or so clones, roughly four fifths of which are singletons. The input for sequencing was CD4+ or CD8+ T cells sorted from blood, taken in a trial of the OX40 agonist ivuxolimab. The receptors stem from an adult with an advanced solid tumor such as melanoma, head and neck, liver or kidney cancer.

The chain uses TRBV5-1 and TRBJ2-1; the match to TRBD1 covers 8 bases. The CDR3 spans 15 residues. The V gene end was trimmed by 3 bases and the J gene end by 2 bases; junction bases not matched to a gene: 4. Germline CDR1 and CDR2: SGHRS and YFSETQ. For the CDR3, the DNA is TGCGCCAGCAGCTCCGGACAGGGACCCTACAATGAGCAGTTCTTC. Translating gives CASSSGQGPYNEQFF.

The gene calls are TRBV11-2 and TRBJ1-1; the D is unclear. The CDR3 contains 13 residues. Trimming took off 5 bases at V and 5 bases at J, with 12 bases between the two ends. The germline V gene encodes CDR1 SGHAT and CDR2 FQNNGV. The CDR3 sequence is CASSADTWTEAFF. As DNA, the CDR3 is TGTGCCAGCAGCGCAGACACGTGGACTGAAGCTTTCTTT.

The chain uses TRBV2 and TRBJ1-6, with 9 bases matching TRBD1. Germline assignment: CDR1 SNHLY and CDR2 FYNNEI. The CDR3 runs 17 residues. With 4 bases clipped from V and 9 bases from J, the junction kept 13 bases outside the gene matches. The CDR3 reads CASSANVPGQGGSPLHF. The DNA of the CDR3 is TGTGCCAGCAGTGCGAACGTACCGGGACAGGGTGGTTCACCCCTCCACTTT.

The chain combines TRBV7-3 with TRBJ2-3; possibly TRBD2 for D (6 bases). Per the germline V gene, CDR1 is SGHTA and CDR2 is FQGTGA. Trimming removed 5 bases from V and 0 bases from J, with 12 bases in between. The CDR3 is 15 amino acids. The CDR3 region has the DNA TGTGCCAGCAGCCGCGGGGCGTCTAGCACAGATACGCAGTATTTT. It yields the protein CASSRGASSTDTQYF.

The chain couples TRBV15 to TRBJ2-1; D is perhaps TRBD1 (7 bases). Per the germline V gene, CDR1 is LNHNV and CDR2 is YYDKDF (reference sequence). The CDR3 has 15 amino acids. V gave up 0 bases and J gave up 10 bases, with 16 bases separating them. CDR3 DNA: TGTGCCACCAGCAGAGATCGGAGGGGGCACGAGGAGCAGTTCTTC. It specifies CATSRDRRGHEEQFF.

The count of this clone is one. The chain has TRBV7-2 and TRBJ2-3; the match to TRBD2 covers 7 bases. From germline, CDR1 is SGHTA and CDR2 FQGNSA. V trimming: 5 bases; J trimming: 4 bases; junction bases outside the gene matches: 15. This CDR3 has 17 residues. CDR3 sequence (DNA): TGTGCCAGCAGCCCCGAAGCTGCGGGAGTTACCGCAGATACGCAGTATTTT. This codes for CASSPEAAGVTADTQYF.

This sequence joins TRBV19 and TRBJ1-1; no clear D gene. Trimming shortened V by 5 bases and J by 4 bases, and 8 bases separated the two germline ends. The CDR3 is made up of 12 amino acids. CDR1 is LNHDA, CDR2 SQIVND, per germline (reference sequence). Written as DNA, the CDR3 is TGTGCCAGTAGTGTCTTTGGCACTGAAGCTTTCTTT. Translated, it gives CASSVFGTEAFF. Based on the CDR3 plus reference TRBV19 and TRBJ1-1, the full variable domain is DGGITQSPKYLFRKEGQNVTLSCEQNLNHDAMYWYRQDPGQGLRLIYYSQIVNDFQKGDIAEGYSVSREKKESFPLTVTSAQKNPTAFYLCASSVFGTEAFFGQGTRLTVV.

The CDR3 sequence is CATSSTGPPYEQYF. CDR3 DNA sequence: TGTGCCACCAGCTCTACAGGGCCACCCTACGAGCAGTACTTC. V and J are TRBV27 and TRBJ2-7; a weak D match, TRBD1 (6 bases). The V gene's germline CDR1 is MNHEY and CDR2 SMNVEV (reference sequence). V was cut by 10 bases and J by 2 bases, with 18 bases left in between. The CDR3 sequence is 14 residues long.

V gene TRBV27 combines with J gene TRBJ2-1; D unclear. Germline loops: CDR1 MNHEY, CDR2 SMNVEV (reference sequence). Deletions cut 6 bases from V and 0 bases from J, with 12 bases between. CDR3 size: 15 residues. CDR3 amino acids: CASSFNRDSYNEQFF. CDR3 nucleotide sequence: TGTGCCAGCAGCTTTAACCGTGACTCCTACAATGAGCAGTTCTTC.

J is TRBJ1-6 and V is TRBV7-9; no clear D gene. The CDR3 is 12 residues long. Trimming removed 6 bases from V and 10 bases from J, with 10 bases in between. Germline loops: CDR1 SEHNR, CDR2 FQNEAQ (reference sequence). The CDR3 DNA reads TGTGCCAGCAGTTTCGAAGGATCACCCCTCCACTTT. Protein product: CASSFEGSPLHF.

This clone was seen only once. V usage is TRBV11-2 and J usage is TRBJ2-5, with 9 nucleotides matching TRBD2. Germline V gene lookup returns CDR1 SGHAT and CDR2 FQNNGV. The length of the CDR3 is 15 residues. The V and J ends lost 6 bases and 1 base, in that order; junction bases with no gene match: 6. The CDR3 DNA sequence: TGTGCCAGCAGGTCTAGCGGGACCTCCCAAGAGACCCAGTACTTC. It codes for CASRSSGTSQETQYF.

The V gene is TRBV4-3, the J gene TRBJ2-7; D is unresolved. Between the trimmed V and J ends, which lost 0 bases and 0 bases, there was a span of 6 bases. The CDR3 covers 14 residues. CDR1 and CDR2 (germline): LGHNA, YSLEER. The CDR3 sequence is CASSQDRSSYEQYF. The CDR3 coding sequence is TGCGCCAGCAGCCAAGACAGGAGCTCCTACGAGCAGTACTTC.

In this sample, this clone turned up a few times. The rearrangement links TRBV28 to TRBJ2-1; a weak D match, TRBD2 (6 bases). The CDR3 extends over 18 amino acids. Trimming shortened V by 2 bases and J by 5 bases, and 22 bases separated the two germline ends. CDR1 is MDHEN, CDR2 SYDVKM, per germline. CDR3 in DNA: TGTGCCAGCAGTTTAAACAGGCTAGGTGAAGGCGGGGACAATGAGCAGTTCTTC. The encoded protein is CASSLNRLGEGGDNEQFF. The full variable domain, its missing parts supplied by reference TRBV28 and TRBJ2-1, is DVKVTQSSRYLVKRTGEKVFLECVQDMDHENMFWYRQDPGLGLRLIYFSYDVKMKEKGDIPEGYSVSREKKERFSLILESASTNQTSMYLCASSLNRLGEGGDNEQFFGPGTRLTVL.

The V gene is TRBV5-6, the J gene TRBJ2-7, with TRBD2 as a possible D gene (5 bases). V was clipped by 4 bases and J by 1 base, with 9 bases between them. CDR1 SGHDT and CDR2 YYEEEE come from the germline V gene. This CDR3 spans 13 amino acids. The DNA of the CDR3 is TGTGCCAGCAGCCGGGGATTATCCTACGAGCAGTACTTC. Translated: CASSRGLSYEQYF.

The V call is TRBV6-5, the J call TRBJ2-7; D is ambiguous. The germline gives CDR1 MNHEY, CDR2 SVGAGI. The CDR3 totals 13 residues. Trimming removed 8 bases at V and 2 bases at J, with 13 bases between. The CDR3 DNA reads as TGTGCCAGCTGTGCCGTACGGGCCTACGAGCAGTACTTC. Protein: CASCAVRAYEQYF.

This clone has a single count. The chain joins TRBV4-3 to TRBJ2-7; D uncertain. There are 16 residues in the CDR3. Germline V gene data show CDR1 as LGHNA and CDR2 as YSLEER. Trimming cost V 4 bases and J 0 bases, with 16 bases left between them. CDR3 in amino acids: CASSREVFQSSYEQYF. CDR3 DNA: TGCGCCAGCAGCCGTGAAGTTTTTCAGAGCTCCTACGAGCAGTACTTC.

The genes are TRBV7-8 and TRBJ1-2; unclear D gene. The CDR3 contains 11 residues. Trimming shortened V by 1 base and J by 6 bases, and 3 bases separated the two germline ends. CDR1 is SGHVS, CDR2 FQNEAQ, per germline. CDR3 DNA: TGTGCCAGCAGCTTAGGGAATGGCTACACCTTC. The encoded protein is CASSLGNGYTF.

CDR3 region: CASSSGQGAGEQYF. The CDR3 DNA reads as TGCGCCAGCAGCTCCGGACAGGGGGCAGGGGAGCAGTACTTC. The chain employs TRBV10-1 and TRBJ2-7; 11 bases map to TRBD1. Germline CDR1 WNHNN, CDR2 SYGVQD (reference sequence). Trimming took 6 bases from V and 7 from J; bases not matched to a gene: 8. This CDR3 comprises 14 residues.

The chain combines TRBV27 with TRBJ2-6, with D possibly being TRBD1 (6 bases). The CDR3 runs to 18 residues. Per the germline V gene, CDR1 is MNHEY and CDR2 is SMNVEV (reference sequence). V was clipped by 5 bases and J by 2 bases, with 19 bases between them. CDR3 residues: CASSTLTGSVTGANVLTF. CDR3 sequence (DNA): TGTGCCAGCAGTACCCTGACAGGCAGCGTCACTGGGGCCAACGTCCTGACTTTC.